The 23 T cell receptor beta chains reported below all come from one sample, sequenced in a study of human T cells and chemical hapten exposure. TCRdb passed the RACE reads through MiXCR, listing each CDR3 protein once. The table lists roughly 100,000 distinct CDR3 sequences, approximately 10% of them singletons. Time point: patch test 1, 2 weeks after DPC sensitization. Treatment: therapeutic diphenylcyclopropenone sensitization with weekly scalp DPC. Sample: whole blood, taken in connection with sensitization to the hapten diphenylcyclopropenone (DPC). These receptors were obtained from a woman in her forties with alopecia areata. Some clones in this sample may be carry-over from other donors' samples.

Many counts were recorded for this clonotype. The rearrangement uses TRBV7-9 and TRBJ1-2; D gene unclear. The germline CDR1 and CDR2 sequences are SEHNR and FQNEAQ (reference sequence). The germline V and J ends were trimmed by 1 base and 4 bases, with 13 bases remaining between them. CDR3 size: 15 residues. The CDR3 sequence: CASSLGGPAIYGYTF. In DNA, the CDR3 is TGTGCCAGCAGCTTAGGGGGTCCCGCTATCTATGGCTACACCTTC.

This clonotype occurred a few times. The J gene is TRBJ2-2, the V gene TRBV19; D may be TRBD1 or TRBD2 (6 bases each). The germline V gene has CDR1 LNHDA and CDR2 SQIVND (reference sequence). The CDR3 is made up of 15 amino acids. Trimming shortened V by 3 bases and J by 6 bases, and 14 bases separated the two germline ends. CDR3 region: CASSIRGLGPGELFF. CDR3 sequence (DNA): TGTGCCAGTAGTATCAGGGGACTCGGGCCCGGGGAGCTGTTTTTT.

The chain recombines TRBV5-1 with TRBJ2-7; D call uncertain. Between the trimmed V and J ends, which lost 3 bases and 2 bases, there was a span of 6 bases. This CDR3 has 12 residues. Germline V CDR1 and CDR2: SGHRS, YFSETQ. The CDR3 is CASSSAAYEQYF. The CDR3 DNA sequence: TGCGCCAGCAGCTCCGCCGCCTACGAGCAGTACTTC.

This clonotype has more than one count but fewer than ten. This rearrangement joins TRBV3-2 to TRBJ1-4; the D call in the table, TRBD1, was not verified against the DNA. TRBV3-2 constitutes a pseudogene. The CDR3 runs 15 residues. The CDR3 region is CASSQTGVANEKLFF. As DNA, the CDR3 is TGTGCCAGCAGCCAAACAGGGGTGGCTAATGAAAAACTGTTTTTT.

The CDR3 spells CASSQDYKGETQYF. CDR3 nucleotide sequence: TGCGCCAGCAGCCAAGATTACAAAGGGGAGACCCAGTACTTC. The V gene is TRBV4-3, the J gene TRBJ2-5; no firm D call. The V end was cut by 0 bases, the J end by 5 bases, with 10 bases between. The length of the CDR3 is 14 residues. Germline V lookup: CDR1 LGHNA, CDR2 YSLEER.

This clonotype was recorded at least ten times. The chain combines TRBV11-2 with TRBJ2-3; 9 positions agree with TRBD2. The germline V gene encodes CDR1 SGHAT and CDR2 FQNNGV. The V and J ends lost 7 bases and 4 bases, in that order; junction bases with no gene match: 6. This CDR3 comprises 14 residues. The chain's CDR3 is CASKQREAADTQYF. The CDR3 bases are TGTGCCAGCAAGCAGCGGGAGGCGGCAGATACGCAGTATTTT. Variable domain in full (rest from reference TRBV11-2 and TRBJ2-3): EAGVAQSPRYKIIEKRQSVAFWCNPISGHATLYWYQQILGQGPKLLIQFQNNGVVDDSQLPKDRFSAERLKGVDSTLKIQPAKLEDSAVYLCASKQREAADTQYFGPGTRLTVL.

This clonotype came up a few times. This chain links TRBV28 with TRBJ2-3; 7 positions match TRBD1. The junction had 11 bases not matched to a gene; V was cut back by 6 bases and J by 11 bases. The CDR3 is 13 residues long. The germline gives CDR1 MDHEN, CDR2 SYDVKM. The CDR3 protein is CASSPTPRTGQYF. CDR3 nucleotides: TGTGCCAGCAGCCCAACCCCTCGGACAGGGCAGTATTTT. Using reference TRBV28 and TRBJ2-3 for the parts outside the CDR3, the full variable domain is DVKVTQSSRYLVKRTGEKVFLECVQDMDHENMFWYRQDPGLGLRLIYFSYDVKMKEKGDIPEGYSVSREKKERFSLILESASTNQTSMYLCASSPTPRTGQYFGPGTRLTVL.

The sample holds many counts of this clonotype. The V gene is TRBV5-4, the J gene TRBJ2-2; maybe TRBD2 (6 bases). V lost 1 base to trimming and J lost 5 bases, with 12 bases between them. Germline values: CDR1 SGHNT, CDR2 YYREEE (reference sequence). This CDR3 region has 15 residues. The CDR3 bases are TGTGCCAGCAGCTTGAGGGTTGGGGGGACCGGGGAGCTGTTTTTT. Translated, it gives CASSLRVGGTGELFF.

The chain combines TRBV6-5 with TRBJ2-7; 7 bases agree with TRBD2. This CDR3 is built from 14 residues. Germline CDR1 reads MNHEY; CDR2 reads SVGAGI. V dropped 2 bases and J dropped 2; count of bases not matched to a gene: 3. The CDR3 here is CASSYEAGPYEQYF. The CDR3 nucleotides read TGTGCCAGCAGTTACGAAGCGGGGCCCTACGAGCAGTACTTC.

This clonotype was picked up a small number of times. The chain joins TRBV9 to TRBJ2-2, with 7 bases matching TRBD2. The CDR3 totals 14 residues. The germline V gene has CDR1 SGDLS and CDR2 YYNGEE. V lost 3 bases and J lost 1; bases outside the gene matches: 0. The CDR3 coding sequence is TGTGCCAGCAGCGCTAGCGGGAACACCGGGGAGCTGTTTTTT. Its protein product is CASSASGNTGELFF. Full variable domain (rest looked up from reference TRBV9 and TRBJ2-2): DSGVTQTPKHLITATGQRVTLRCSPRSGDLSVYWYQQSLDQGLQFLIQYYNGEERAKGNILERFSAQQFPDLHSELNLSSLELGDSALYFCASSASGNTGELFFGEGSRLTVL.

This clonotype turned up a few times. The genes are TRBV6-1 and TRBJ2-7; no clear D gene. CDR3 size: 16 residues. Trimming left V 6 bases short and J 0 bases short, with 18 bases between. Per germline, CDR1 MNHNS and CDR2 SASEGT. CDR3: CASSLVGSPLSYEQYF. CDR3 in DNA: TGTGCCAGCAGCCTCGTTGGGTCCCCCCTCTCCTACGAGCAGTACTTC.

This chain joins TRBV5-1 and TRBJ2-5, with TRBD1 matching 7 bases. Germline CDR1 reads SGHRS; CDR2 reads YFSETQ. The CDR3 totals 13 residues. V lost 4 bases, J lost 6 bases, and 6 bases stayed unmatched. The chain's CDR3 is CASSVTGKKTQYF. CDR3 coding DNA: TGCGCCAGCAGCGTGACAGGGAAGAAGACCCAGTACTTC.

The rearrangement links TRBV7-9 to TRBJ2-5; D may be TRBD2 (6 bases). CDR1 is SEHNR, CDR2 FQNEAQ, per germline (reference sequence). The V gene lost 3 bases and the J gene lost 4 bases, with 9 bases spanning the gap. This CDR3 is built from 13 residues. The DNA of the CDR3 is TGTGCCAGCAGCTTCGGGGGTTCAGAGACCCAGTACTTC. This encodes CASSFGGSETQYF. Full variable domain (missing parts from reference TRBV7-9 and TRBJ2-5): DTGVSQNPRHKITKRGQNVTFRCDPISEHNRLYWYRQTLGQGPEFLTYFQNEAQLEKSRLLSDRFSAERPKGSFSTLEIQRTEQGDSAMYLCASSFGGSETQYFGPGTRLLVL.

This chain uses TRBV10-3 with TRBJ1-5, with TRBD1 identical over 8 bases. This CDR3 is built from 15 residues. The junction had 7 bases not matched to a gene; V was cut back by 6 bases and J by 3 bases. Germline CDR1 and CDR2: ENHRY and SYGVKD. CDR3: CAIRQGQENNQPQHF. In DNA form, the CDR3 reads TGTGCCATCAGACAGGGACAGGAGAACAATCAGCCCCAGCATTTT.

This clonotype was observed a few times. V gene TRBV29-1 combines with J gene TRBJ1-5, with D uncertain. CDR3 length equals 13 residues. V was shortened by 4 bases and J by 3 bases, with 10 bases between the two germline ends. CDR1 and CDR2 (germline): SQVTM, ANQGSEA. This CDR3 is CSVAGEDNQPQHF. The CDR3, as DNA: TGCAGCGTTGCGGGTGAGGACAATCAGCCCCAGCATTTT.

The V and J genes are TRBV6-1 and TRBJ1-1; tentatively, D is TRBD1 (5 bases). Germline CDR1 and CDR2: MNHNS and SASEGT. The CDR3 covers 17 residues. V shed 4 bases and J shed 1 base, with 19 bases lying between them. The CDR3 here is CASSATNRPTGNTEAFF. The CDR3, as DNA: TGTGCCAGCAGTGCGACAAACCGACCTACAGGGAACACTGAAGCTTTCTTT.

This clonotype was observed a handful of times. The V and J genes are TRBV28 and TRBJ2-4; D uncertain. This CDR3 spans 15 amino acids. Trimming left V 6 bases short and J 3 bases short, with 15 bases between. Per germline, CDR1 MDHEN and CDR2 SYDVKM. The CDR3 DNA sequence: TGTGCCAGCAGCCCTGCCGAGTGGGTCAAAAACATTCAGTACTTC. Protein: CASSPAEWVKNIQYF.

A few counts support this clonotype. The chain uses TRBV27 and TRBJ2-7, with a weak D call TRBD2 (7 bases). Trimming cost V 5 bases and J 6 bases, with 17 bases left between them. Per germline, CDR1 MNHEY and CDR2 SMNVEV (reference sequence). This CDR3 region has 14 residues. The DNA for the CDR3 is TGTGCCAGCAGTGGGGGGGGCAGGGCTGGCGAGCAGTACTTC. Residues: CASSGGGRAGEQYF.

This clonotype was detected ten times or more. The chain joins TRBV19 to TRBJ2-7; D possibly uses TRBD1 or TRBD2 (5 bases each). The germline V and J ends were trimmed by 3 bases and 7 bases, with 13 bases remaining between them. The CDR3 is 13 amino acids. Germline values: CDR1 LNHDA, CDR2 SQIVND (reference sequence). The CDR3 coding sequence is TGTGCCAGTAGTATTACCGTGGGGGATGAGCAGTACTTC. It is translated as CASSITVGDEQYF.

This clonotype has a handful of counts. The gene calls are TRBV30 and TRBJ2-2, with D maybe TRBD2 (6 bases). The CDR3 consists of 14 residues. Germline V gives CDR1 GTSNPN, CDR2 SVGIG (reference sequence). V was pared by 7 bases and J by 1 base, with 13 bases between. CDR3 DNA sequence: TGTGCCTTCACCGGGACTTTGAACACCGGGGAGCTGTTTTTT. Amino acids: CAFTGTLNTGELFF.

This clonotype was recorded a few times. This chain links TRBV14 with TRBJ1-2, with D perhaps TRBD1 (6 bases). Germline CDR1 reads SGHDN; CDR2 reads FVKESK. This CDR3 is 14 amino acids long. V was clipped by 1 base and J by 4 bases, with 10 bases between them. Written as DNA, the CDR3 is TGTGCCAGCAGCCAAGGACACAGGGTCTATGGCTACACCTTC. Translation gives CASSQGHRVYGYTF. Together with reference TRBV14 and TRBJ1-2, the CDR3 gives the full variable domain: EAGVTQFPSHSVIEKGQTVTLRCDPISGHDNLYWYRRVMGKEIKFLLHFVKESKQDESGMPNNRFLAERTGGTYSTLKVQPAELEDSGVYFCASSQGHRVYGYTFGSGTRLTVV.

The CDR3 region is CASSEGDRDTGELFF. In DNA, the CDR3 is TGTGCCAGCAGTGAGGGGGACAGGGACACCGGGGAGCTGTTTTTT. The chain has TRBV25-1 and TRBJ2-2; TRBD1 matches at 9 bases. Trimming removed 3 bases from V and 3 bases from J; junction bases left unmatched: 2. This CDR3 is built from 15 residues. The germline V gene has CDR1 MGHDK and CDR2 SYGVNS.

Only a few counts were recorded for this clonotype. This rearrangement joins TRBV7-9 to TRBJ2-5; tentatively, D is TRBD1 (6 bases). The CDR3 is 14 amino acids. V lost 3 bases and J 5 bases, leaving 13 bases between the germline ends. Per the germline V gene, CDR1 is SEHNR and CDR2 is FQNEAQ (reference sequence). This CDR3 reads CASSFFSGEETQYF. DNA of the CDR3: TGTGCCAGCAGCTTTTTTTCAGGGGAGGAGACCCAGTACTTC.